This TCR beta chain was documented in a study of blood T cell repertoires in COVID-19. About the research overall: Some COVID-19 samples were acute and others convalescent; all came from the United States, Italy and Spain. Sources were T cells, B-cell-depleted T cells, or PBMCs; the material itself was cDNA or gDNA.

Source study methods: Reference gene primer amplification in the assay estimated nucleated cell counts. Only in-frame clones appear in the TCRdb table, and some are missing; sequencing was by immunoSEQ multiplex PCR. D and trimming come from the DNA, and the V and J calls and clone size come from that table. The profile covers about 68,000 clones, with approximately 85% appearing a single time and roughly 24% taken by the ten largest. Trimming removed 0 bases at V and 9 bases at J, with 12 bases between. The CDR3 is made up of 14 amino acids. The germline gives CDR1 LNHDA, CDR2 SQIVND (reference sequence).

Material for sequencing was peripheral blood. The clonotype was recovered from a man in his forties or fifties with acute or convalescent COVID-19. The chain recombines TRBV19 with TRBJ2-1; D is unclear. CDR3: CASSIDPFRSEQFF. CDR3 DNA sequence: TGTGCCAGTAGTATAGACCCTTTTCGGAGTGAGCAGTTCTTC.